One and the same sample provided the 23 T cell receptor beta chains below, sequenced in a study of PD-L1 blockade in urothelial cancer. Time point specified: peripheral blood 6 weeks after treatment start. Repertoires were generated with immunoSEQ multiplex PCR, while TCRdb's copy carries only in-frame clones and drops some. In the table there are some 110,000 clones, more than 85% of which are singletons. The source material was PBMCs, sampled around atezolizumab (anti-PD-L1) treatment. These receptors all come from a man in his sixties with urothelial cancer.

The chain carries TRBV21-1 and TRBJ1-2; the DNA was not compared with TRBD1, the D call given in the table. TRBV21-1 is a known pseudogene. This CDR3 is built from 15 residues. As DNA, the CDR3 is TGTGCCAGCAGCAAAGCGCCTGGACAGGGTTATGGCTACACCTTC. Its protein is CASSKAPGQGYGYTF.

The chain couples TRBV5-6 to TRBJ2-2; TRBD2 agrees at 10 bases. CDR3 length equals 17 residues. The germline V gene encodes CDR1 SGHDT and CDR2 YYEEEE. Trimming at V came to 1 base and at J to 3 bases, leaving 6 bases not matched to a gene. The CDR3 bases are TGTGCCAGCAGCTTGCTGCTAGCGGGAGACTACACCGGGGAGCTGTTTTTT. Its translation is CASSLLLAGDYTGELFF.

To note about this clone: The junction does not match germline at one end; this may be a read error. The V gene is TRBV6-6, the J gene TRBJ2-7, with D possibly being TRBD2 (7 bases). This CDR3 is 11 amino acids long. Germline CDR1 and CDR2: MNHNY and SVGAGI (reference sequence). DNA of the CDR3: TGTGCCAGCAGTGGGGGGGGGCGGGAAGACTTC. It yields the protein CASSGGGREDF.

J is TRBJ2-5 and V is TRBV5-6, with a weak D call TRBD1 (6 bases). V was trimmed by 0 bases and J by 3 bases, leaving 9 bases between them. The CDR3 is 14 amino acids. CDR1 and CDR2 (germline): SGHDT, YYEEEE. CDR3 sequence reads: CASSLGTAKETQYF. CDR3 nucleotide sequence: TGTGCCAGCAGCTTGGGGACAGCAAAAGAGACCCAGTACTTC.

The chain couples TRBV5-6 to TRBJ1-5, with D uncertain. The V gene's germline CDR1 is SGHDT and CDR2 YYEEEE. The CDR3 sequence is 16 residues long. V gave up 2 bases and J gave up 2 bases, with 14 bases separating them. The CDR3 reads CASSFGGQRGNQPQHF. As DNA, the CDR3 is TGTGCCAGCAGCTTTGGAGGCCAGAGGGGCAATCAGCCCCAGCATTTT.

The chain combines TRBV11-1 with TRBJ2-1; TRBD2 is a possible D gene (6 bases). The CDR3 has 16 amino acids. The germline V gene has CDR1 SGHAT and CDR2 FQDESV (reference sequence). V was trimmed by 5 bases and J by 7 bases, leaving 21 bases between them. This CDR3 reads CASSPWGDSLGNEQFF. The CDR3 DNA is TGTGCCAGCAGCCCCTGGGGGGACTCCCTGGGGAATGAGCAGTTCTTC.

V gene TRBV12-5 combines with J gene TRBJ2-7; tentative D call: TRBD1 (6 bases). This CDR3 has 15 amino acids. From germline, CDR1 is LGHNT and CDR2 FRNRAP. Trimming shortened V by 2 bases and J by 0 bases, and 11 bases separated the two germline ends. This CDR3 is CASGLTGQSSYEQYF. The CDR3 region has the DNA TGTGCTAGTGGTTTGACCGGACAGAGCTCCTACGAGCAGTACTTC.

The chain recombines TRBV7-6 with TRBJ1-6, with 7 bases matching TRBD1. The length of the CDR3 is 14 residues. J lost 5 bases, V lost 5 bases, and 3 bases had no gene match. The germline V gene has CDR1 SGHVS and CDR2 FNYEAQ. CDR3 residues: CASSRDRDNSPLHF. In DNA form, the CDR3 reads TGTGCCAGCAGCCGTGACAGGGATAATTCACCCCTCCACTTT.

J is TRBJ2-2 and V is TRBV10-3, with 11 bases identical to TRBD1. The CDR3 totals 14 residues. From germline, CDR1 is ENHRY and CDR2 SYGVKD. J gave up 6 bases and V 10 bases, and 7 bases lay outside the gene matches. CDR3 sequence reads: CATQGQGAAGELFF. For the CDR3, the DNA is TGTGCCACCCAAGGACAGGGGGCGGCCGGGGAGCTGTTTTTT.

V gene TRBV27 combines with J gene TRBJ1-2; 8 bases are a match to TRBD1. This CDR3 has 13 residues. V was pared by 6 bases and J by 7 bases, with 7 bases of the junction left unmatched. The germline CDR1 and CDR2 sequences are MNHEY and SMNVEV (reference sequence). Written as DNA, the CDR3 is TGTGCCAGCAGCCTACAGGGGGTTGGTGGCTACACCTTC. Its protein product is CASSLQGVGGYTF.

The V gene is TRBV5-1, the J gene TRBJ2-2; TRBD2 might be the D (6 bases). Germline V gives CDR1 SGHRS, CDR2 YFSETQ. Between the trimmed V and J ends, which lost 5 bases and 6 bases, there was a span of 17 bases. CDR3 length: 15 amino acids. As DNA, the CDR3 is TGCGCCAGCAGGCACGGGAGCACGACTGCCGGGGAGCTGTTTTTT. Protein product: CASRHGSTTAGELFF.

The V gene is TRBV6-5, the J gene TRBJ2-7; D uncertain. V was shortened by 9 bases and J by 2 bases, with 20 bases between the two germline ends. This CDR3 comprises 15 residues. CDR1 MNHEY and CDR2 SVGAGI come from the germline V gene. The CDR3 reads CASHRDPLIPYEQYF. CDR3 DNA sequence: TGTGCCAGTCACCGTGACCCACTAATACCCTACGAGCAGTACTTC.

The V call is TRBV30, the J call TRBJ2-2; 13 positions match TRBD2. The CDR3 contains 16 residues. Germline loops: CDR1 GTSNPN, CDR2 SVGIG (reference sequence). V shed 2 bases and J 7 bases; nucleotides not matched to a gene: 7. Here the CDR3 DNA reads TGTGCCTGGAGTTTCGGACTAGCGGGAGTAATCGGGGAGCTGTTTTTT. It specifies CAWSFGLAGVIGELFF.

The chain employs TRBV14 and TRBJ2-7; 8 bases are shared with TRBD1. The germline gives CDR1 SGHDN, CDR2 FVKESK. The length of the CDR3 is 15 residues. V gave up 4 bases and J gave up 4 bases; unmatched junction bases: 9. DNA for the CDR3: TGTGCCAGCAGCCTCCGAAGGGACAGGCGATACGAGCAGTACTTC. Its translation is CASSLRRDRRYEQYF.

The gene calls are TRBV28 and TRBJ2-2; 8 bases fit TRBD2. J gave up 6 bases and V 5 bases, and 11 bases lay outside the gene matches. CDR3 length equals 16 residues. Looked up from germline, CDR1 is MDHEN and CDR2 is SYDVKM. The CDR3 nucleotides read TGTGCCAGCAGTACTCCCGGGACTAGTTCAGCCGGGGAGCTGTTTTTT. This gives the protein CASSTPGTSSAGELFF.

The CDR3 DNA is TGTGCCAGCAGGTTTCAGGGGAGCACAGATACGCAGTATTTT. Its translation is CASRFQGSTDTQYF. This rearrangement joins TRBV27 to TRBJ2-3; a weak D match, TRBD1 (6 bases). The V gene's germline CDR1 is MNHEY and CDR2 SMNVEV (reference sequence). Trimming removed 6 bases from V and 0 bases from J, with 10 bases in between. The CDR3 spans 14 residues.

The V call is TRBV7-9, the J call TRBJ2-7; the D gene is possibly TRBD2 (6 bases). The germline V gene encodes CDR1 SEHNR and CDR2 FQNEAQ (reference sequence). V dropped 8 bases and J dropped 3 bases, with 20 bases sitting between them. CDR3 length equals 15 residues. CDR3 DNA: TGTGCCAGCGCCGCGTCGGGACGGGGGTACTACGAGCAGTACTTC. This codes for CASAASGRGYYEQYF.

The chain couples TRBV4-3 to TRBJ2-3, with 11 bases identical to TRBD2. The junction had 9 bases not matched to a gene; V was cut back by 1 base and J by 6 bases. Germline-derived CDR1 and CDR2 are LGHNA and YSLEER. CDR3 length equals 17 residues. Here the CDR3 DNA reads TGCGCCAGCAGCCAAGGTGTAGCGGGGGGGCCGGGTGATACGCAGTATTTT. Its protein product is CASSQGVAGGPGDTQYF.

The chain combines TRBV5-6 with TRBJ2-7; TRBD1 matches 7 bases. V shed 1 base and J 2 bases; nucleotides not matched to a gene: 6. The germline CDR1 and CDR2 sequences are SGHDT and YYEEEE. The CDR3 loop spans 15 amino acids. CDR3 in amino acids: CASSLPGTATYEQYF. CDR3 DNA: TGTGCCAGCAGCTTGCCCGGGACAGCAACCTACGAGCAGTACTTC.

The chain has TRBV5-6 and TRBJ1-2, with 9 bases identical to TRBD1. Per germline, CDR1 SGHDT and CDR2 YYEEEE. This CDR3 contains 14 residues. The V gene end was trimmed by 3 bases and the J gene end by 4 bases; junction bases not matched to a gene: 4. The CDR3 DNA follows: TGTGCCAGCAGCTGGGGGGACAGGGCCTATGGCTACACCTTC. Encoded protein: CASSWGDRAYGYTF. The whole variable domain, filled in from reference TRBV5-6 and TRBJ1-2, reads DAGVTQSPTHLIKTRGQQVTLRCSPKSGHDTVSWYQQALGQGPQFIFQYYEEEERQRGNFPDRFSGHQFPNYSSELNVNALLLGDSALYLCASSWGDRAYGYTFGSGTRLTVV.

V usage is TRBV5-1 and J usage is TRBJ1-2; 9 bases are a match to TRBD1. V dropped 0 bases and J dropped 3; count of bases not matched to a gene: 3. The CDR3 covers 15 residues. Germline V lookup: CDR1 SGHRS, CDR2 YFSETQ. The CDR3 reads CASSLAGDRDYGYTF. The CDR3 DNA is TGCGCCAGCAGCTTGGCCGGGGACAGGGACTATGGCTACACCTTC.

The J gene is TRBJ1-1, the V gene TRBV6-1; no clear D gene. Germline assignment: CDR1 MNHNS and CDR2 SASEGT. The CDR3 sequence is 14 residues long. Trimming took 2 bases from V and 0 from J, leaving 7 bases between them. DNA of the CDR3: TGTGCCAGCAGTGAAAGCAGGTTGAACACTGAAGCTTTCTTT. The encoded protein is CASSESRLNTEAFF.

CDR3 protein: CASRSGSNQPQHF. DNA of the CDR3: TGTGCCAGCAGGAGCGGTAGCAATCAGCCCCAGCATTTT. The rearrangement uses TRBV28 and TRBJ1-5, with D hard to call. The CDR3 has 13 residues. Germline CDR1 is MDHEN and CDR2 is SYDVKM. The V gene lost 6 bases and the J gene lost 0 bases, with 6 bases spanning the gap.